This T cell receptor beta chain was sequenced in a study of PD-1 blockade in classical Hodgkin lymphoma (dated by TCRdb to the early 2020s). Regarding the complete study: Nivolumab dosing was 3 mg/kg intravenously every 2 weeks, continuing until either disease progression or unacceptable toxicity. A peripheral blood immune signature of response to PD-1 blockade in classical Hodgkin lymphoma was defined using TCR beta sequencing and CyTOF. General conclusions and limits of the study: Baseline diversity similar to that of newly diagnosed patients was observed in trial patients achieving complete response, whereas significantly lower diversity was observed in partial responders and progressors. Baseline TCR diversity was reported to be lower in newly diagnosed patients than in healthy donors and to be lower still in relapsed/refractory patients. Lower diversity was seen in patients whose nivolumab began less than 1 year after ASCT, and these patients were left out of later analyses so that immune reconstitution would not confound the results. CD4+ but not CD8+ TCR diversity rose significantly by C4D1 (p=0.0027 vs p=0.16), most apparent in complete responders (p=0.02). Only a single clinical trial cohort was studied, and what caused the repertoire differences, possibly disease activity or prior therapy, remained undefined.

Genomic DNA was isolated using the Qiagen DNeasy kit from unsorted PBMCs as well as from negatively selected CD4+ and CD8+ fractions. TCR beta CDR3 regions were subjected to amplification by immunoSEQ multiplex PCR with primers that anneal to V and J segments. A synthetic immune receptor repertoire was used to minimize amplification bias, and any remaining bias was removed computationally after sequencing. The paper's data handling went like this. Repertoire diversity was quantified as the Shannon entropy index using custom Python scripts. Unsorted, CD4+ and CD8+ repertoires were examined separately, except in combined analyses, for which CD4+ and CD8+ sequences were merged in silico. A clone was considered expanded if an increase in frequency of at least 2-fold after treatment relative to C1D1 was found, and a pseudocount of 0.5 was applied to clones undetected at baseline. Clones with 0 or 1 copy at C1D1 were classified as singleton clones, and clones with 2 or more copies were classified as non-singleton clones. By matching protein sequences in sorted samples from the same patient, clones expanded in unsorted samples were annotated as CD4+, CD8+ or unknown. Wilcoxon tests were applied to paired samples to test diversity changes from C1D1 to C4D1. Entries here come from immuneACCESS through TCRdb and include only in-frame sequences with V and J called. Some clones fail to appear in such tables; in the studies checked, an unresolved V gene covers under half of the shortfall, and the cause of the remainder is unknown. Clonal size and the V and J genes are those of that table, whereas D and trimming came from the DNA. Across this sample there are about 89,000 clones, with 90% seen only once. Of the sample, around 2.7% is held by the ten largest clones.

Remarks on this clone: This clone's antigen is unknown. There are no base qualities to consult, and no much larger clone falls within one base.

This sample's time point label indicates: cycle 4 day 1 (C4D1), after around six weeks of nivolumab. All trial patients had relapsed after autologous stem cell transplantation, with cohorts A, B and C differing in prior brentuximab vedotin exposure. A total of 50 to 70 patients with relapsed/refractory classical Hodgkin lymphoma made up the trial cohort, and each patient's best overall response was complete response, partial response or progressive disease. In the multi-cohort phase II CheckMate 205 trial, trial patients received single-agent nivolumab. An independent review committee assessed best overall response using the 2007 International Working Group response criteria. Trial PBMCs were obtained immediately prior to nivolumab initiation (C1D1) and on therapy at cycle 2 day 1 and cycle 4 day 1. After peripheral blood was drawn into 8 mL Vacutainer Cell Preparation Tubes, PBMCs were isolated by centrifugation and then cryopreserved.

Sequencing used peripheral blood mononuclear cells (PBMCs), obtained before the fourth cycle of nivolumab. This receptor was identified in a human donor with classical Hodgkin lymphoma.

The nucleotide sequence is TGTGCCAGCGGCCTTTGGATCGGCACTGAAGCTTTCTTT. It codes for CASGLWIGTEAFF. The chain was built from TRBV9 and TRBJ1-1; a confident D gene designation cannot be given. The germline V gene specifies SGDLS as CDR1 and YYNGEE as CDR2. The V end loses 7 bases and the J end loses 4 bases, and a stretch of 14 bases separates them. From the cysteine through the phenylalanine, the CDR3 covers 13 amino acids. The CDR3 DNA has 39 bases and is translated from base 1.